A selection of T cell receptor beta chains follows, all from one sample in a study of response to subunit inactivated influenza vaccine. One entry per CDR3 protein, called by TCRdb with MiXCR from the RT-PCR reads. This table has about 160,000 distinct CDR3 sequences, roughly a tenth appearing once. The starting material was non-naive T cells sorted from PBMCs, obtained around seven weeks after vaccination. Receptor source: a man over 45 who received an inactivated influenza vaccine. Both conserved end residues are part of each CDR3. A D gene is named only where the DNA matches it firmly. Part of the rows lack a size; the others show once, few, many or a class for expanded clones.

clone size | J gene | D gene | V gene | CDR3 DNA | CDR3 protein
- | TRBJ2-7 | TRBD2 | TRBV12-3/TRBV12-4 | TGTGCCAGCAGGATTAGCGGGAGTCATCACGAGCAGTACTTC | CASRISGSHHEQYF
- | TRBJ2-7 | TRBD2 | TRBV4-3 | TGCGCCAGCAGCCAGGAGCGGGGAACCTACGAGCAGTACTTC | CASSQERGTYEQYF
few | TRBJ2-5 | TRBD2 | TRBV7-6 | TGTGCCAGCAGCCTAGCGGGAGCTGAAGAGACCCAGTACTTC | CASSLAGAEETQYF
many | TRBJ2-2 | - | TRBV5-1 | TGCGCCAGCAGACGTCGACAGGCCTCGGTAGACGGGGAGCTGTTTTTT | CASRRRQASVDGELFF
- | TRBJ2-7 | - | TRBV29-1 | TGCAGCGTTGCGGGCACGGGGAGATTATCCTACGAGCAGTACTTC | CSVAGTGRLSYEQYF
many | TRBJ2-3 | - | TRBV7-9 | TGTGCCAGCAGCATGGACTTCTATACGCAGTATTTT | CASSMDFYTQYF
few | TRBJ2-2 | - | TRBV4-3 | TGCGCCAGCAGCCCCAGTTCAGATAACACCGGGGAGCTGTTTTTT | CASSPSSDNTGELFF
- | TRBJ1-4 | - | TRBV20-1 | TGCAGTGCTAGCCCGGCTGAAAAACTGTTTTTT | CSASPAEKLFF
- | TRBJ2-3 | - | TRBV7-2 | TGTGCCAGCAGCCAAACGGGTGGGACGCAGTATTTT | CASSQTGGTQYF
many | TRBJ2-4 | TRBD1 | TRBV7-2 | TGTGCCAGCAGCCGGGACAGGGGTACCAAAAACATTCAGTACTTC | CASSRDRGTKNIQYF
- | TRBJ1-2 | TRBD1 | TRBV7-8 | TGTGCCAGCAGCTTGTCACAGACAGGGTATGGCTACACCTTC | CASSLSQTGYGYTF
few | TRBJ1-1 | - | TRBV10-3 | TGTGCCATCAGTGAAGTTCTTGGTGGCAGGCTGAACACTGAAGCTTTCTTT | CAISEVLGGRLNTEAFF
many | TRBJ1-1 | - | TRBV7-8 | TGTGCCAGCAGCTTAATGGCAGGGGTATGGGGCACTGAAGCTTTCTTT | CASSLMAGVWGTEAFF
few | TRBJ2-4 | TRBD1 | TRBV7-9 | TGTGCCAGCAGCTCTACTACAGGGGTTGGCATTCAGTACTTC | CASSSTTGVGIQYF
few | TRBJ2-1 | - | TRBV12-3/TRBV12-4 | TGTGCCAGCGGAAAGACGTACAATGAGCAGTTCTTC | CASGKTYNEQFF
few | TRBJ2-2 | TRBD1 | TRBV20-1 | TGCAGTGCTAGAGATACTAGGACAGGGTGGAACACCGGGGAGCTGTTTTTT | CSARDTRTGWNTGELFF
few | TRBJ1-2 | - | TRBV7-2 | TGTGCCAGCAGCCCCGGGAGTATTTCTTATGGCTACACCTTC | CASSPGSISYGYTF
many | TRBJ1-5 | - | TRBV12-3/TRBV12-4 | TGTGCCAGCAGCCACCACAGGGACAATCAGCCCCAGCATTTT | CASSHHRDNQPQHF
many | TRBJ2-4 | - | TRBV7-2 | TGTGCCAGCAGCCCCGGGTCCCTGGCCAAAAACATTCAGTACTTC | CASSPGSLAKNIQYF
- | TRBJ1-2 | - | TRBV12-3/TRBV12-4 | TGTGCCAGCAGTTTCGGGTATGGCTACACCTTC | CASSFGYGYTF
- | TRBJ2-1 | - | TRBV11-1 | TGTGCCAGCAGCACCGAGAATGAGCAGTTCTTC | CASSTENEQFF
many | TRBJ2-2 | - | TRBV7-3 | TGTGCCAGCAGCCTCCAGGGAACTTTCGGGGAGCTGTTTTTT | CASSLQGTFGELFF
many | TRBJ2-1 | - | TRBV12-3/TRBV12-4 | TGTGCCAGCAGTTTAAATAGTGTCGGGACCCTATCCCATGAGCAGTTCTTC | CASSLNSVGTLSHEQFF
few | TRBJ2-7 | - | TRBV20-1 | TGCAGTGTTCGACGTCGAGAGCAGTACTTC | CSVRRREQYF
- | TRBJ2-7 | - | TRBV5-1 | TGCGCCAGCAGCTTAGCTGGTACACAGTCCTACGAGCAGTACTTC | CASSLAGTQSYEQYF
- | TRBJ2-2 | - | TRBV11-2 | TGTGCCAGCAGCTTACGCACCAGAAACACCGGGGAGCTGTTTTTT | CASSLRTRNTGELFF
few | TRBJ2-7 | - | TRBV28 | TGTGCCAGCAATTTGGAGGGGGGGACATACGAGCAGTACTTC | CASNLEGGTYEQYF
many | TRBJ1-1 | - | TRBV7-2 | TGTGCCAGCAGCTTAGGGGGCGGGATGAACACTGAAGCTTTCTTT | CASSLGGGMNTEAFF
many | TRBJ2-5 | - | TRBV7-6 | TGTGCCAGCAGCTTAAGTGGTCAGTACCAAGAGACCCAGTACTTC | CASSLSGQYQETQYF